This passage covers 30 T cell receptor beta chains from one sample sequenced in a study of CD4+ T cells in melanoma. Profiling relied on immunoSEQ multiplex PCR, and the TCRdb table lists in-frame clones only, not all of them. This sample has some 13,000 clones, with approximately 80% found just once. Sequencing used cells from a culture (not recorded whether cultured in vitro). These receptors originate from a human donor with melanoma.

This sequence joins TRBV11-2 and TRBJ2-2; D is unresolved. This CDR3 has 12 residues. The germline V gene encodes CDR1 SGHAT and CDR2 FQNNGV. Trimming took 5 bases from V and 6 from J, leaving 7 bases between them. The CDR3 spells CASSQLSGELFF. The CDR3 DNA is TGTGCCAGCAGCCAGCTGTCCGGGGAGCTGTTTTTT.

The chain carries TRBV19 and TRBJ1-3; tentative D call: TRBD1 (5 bases). Trimming removed 8 bases at V and 0 bases at J, with 11 bases between. CDR3 length: 14 amino acids. CDR1 and CDR2 (germline): LNHDA, SQIVND (reference sequence). The CDR3: CASARGSSGNTIYF. The CDR3 DNA is TGTGCCAGTGCGAGGGGCTCCTCTGGAAACACCATATATTTT.

This clone has more than one count but fewer than ten. The sample holds other DNA sequences that translate to the same CDR3. The rearrangement uses TRBV15 and TRBJ2-5, with unresolved D. Between the trimmed V and J ends, which lost 0 bases and 2 bases, there was a span of 7 bases. Looked up from germline, CDR1 is LNHNV and CDR2 is YYDKDF (reference sequence). The CDR3 has 14 residues. The CDR3 DNA reads as TGTGCCACCAGCAGAGACGCCGGGCAAGAGACCCAGTACTTC. Translating it yields CATSRDAGQETQYF. Based on the CDR3 plus reference TRBV15 and TRBJ2-5, the full variable domain is DAMVIQNPRYQVTQFGKPVTLSCSQTLNHNVMYWYQQKSSQAPKLLFHYYDKDFNNEADTPDNFQSRRPNTSFCFLDIRSPGLGDTAMYLCATSRDAGQETQYFGPGTRLLVL.

The chain employs TRBV19 and TRBJ2-3, with 11 positions matching TRBD2. Germline lookup yields CDR1 LNHDA and CDR2 SQIVND (reference sequence). V was pared by 6 bases and J by 6 bases, with 5 bases of the junction left unmatched. The CDR3 covers 14 residues. The CDR3 DNA follows: TGTGCCAGTAGCTTCGGGACTAGCGGTGATACGCAGTATTTT. This translates into CASSFGTSGDTQYF.

This clone was detected a few times. The CDR3 here is CASTQGLGYGYTF. In nucleotides, the CDR3 is TGTGCCAGCACCCAGGGGTTAGGCTATGGCTACACCTTC. The chain combines TRBV5-4 with TRBJ1-2; D is perhaps TRBD1 (6 bases). The length of the CDR3 is 13 residues. Germline V gene data show CDR1 as SGHNT and CDR2 as YYREEE (reference sequence). Trimming took off 6 bases at V and 4 bases at J, with 13 bases between the two ends.

The genes are TRBV7-8 and TRBJ2-2; D ambiguous. This CDR3 comprises 15 residues. The germline V gene encodes CDR1 SGHVS and CDR2 FQNEAQ. Trimming stripped 1 base from V and 2 bases from J, with 8 bases between. The chain's CDR3 is CASSLVRPNTGELFF. The DNA of the CDR3 is TGTGCCAGCAGCTTAGTACGACCAAACACCGGGGAGCTGTTTTTT.

The chain has TRBV4-1 and TRBJ2-2, with 9 nucleotides matching TRBD2. V trimming: 0 bases; J trimming: 4 bases; junction bases outside the gene matches: 9. Germline CDR1 and CDR2: MGHRA and YSYEKL. The CDR3 has 18 residues. The CDR3 nucleotides are TGCGCCAGCAGCCAAGAGCGGGGGGGCCCTTTTGGCACCGGGGAGCTGTTTTTT. This gives the protein CASSQERGGPFGTGELFF.

The chain joins TRBV19 to TRBJ1-5, with no clear D. V lost 5 bases and J lost 1, with 6 bases in between. This CDR3 has 13 amino acids. CDR1 and CDR2 (germline): LNHDA, SQIVND (reference sequence). The CDR3 is CASSLWSNQPQHF. As DNA, the CDR3 is TGTGCCAGTAGTTTGTGGAGCAATCAGCCCCAGCATTTT.

V usage is TRBV7-2 and J usage is TRBJ2-6; TRBD1 or TRBD2 may be the D gene (5 bases each). CDR1 SGHTA and CDR2 FQGNSA come from the germline V gene. CDR3 length: 15 residues. V was pared by 5 bases and J by 1 base, with 9 bases between. This CDR3 is CASSNEGSGANVLTF. As DNA, the CDR3 is TGTGCCAGCAGCAATGAGGGGTCTGGGGCCAACGTCCTGACTTTC.

This clone was picked up one time. The chain couples TRBV7-9 to TRBJ1-4; D remains unclear. V dropped 1 base and J dropped 0 bases, with 6 bases sitting between them. CDR1 and CDR2 (germline): SEHNR, FQNEAQ (reference sequence). The CDR3 length is 15 residues. CDR3 bases: TGTGCCAGCAGCTTAGTTTCTGCAACTAATGAAAAACTGTTTTTT. Its protein product is CASSLVSATNEKLFF.

This clone has a handful of counts. The chain employs TRBV6-5 and TRBJ2-7; D tentatively reads TRBD1 or TRBD2 (6 bases each). There are 14 residues in the CDR3. The germline V and J ends were trimmed by 2 bases and 4 bases, with 12 bases remaining between them. Germline loops: CDR1 MNHEY, CDR2 SVGAGI. CDR3 coding DNA: TGTGCCAGCAGTTACGCCCGGGGGCGATACGAGCAGTACTTC. The encoded protein is CASSYARGRYEQYF.

This chain uses TRBV23-1 with TRBJ1-5; 7 bases map to TRBD1. TRBV23-1 is an ORF, with its function uncertain. The CDR3 has 16 amino acids. The V segment lost 4 bases and the J segment 5 bases; nucleotides outside the gene matches: 11. The CDR3 nucleotides read TGCGCCAGCAGTCCACCCCAGGGGGTTTATTATCAGCCCCAGCATTTT. It encodes CASSPPQGVYYQPQHF.

The V call is TRBV19, the J call TRBJ2-2, with 9 bases that match TRBD1. The V segment lost 7 bases and the J segment 4 bases; nucleotides outside the gene matches: 4. Germline CDR1 and CDR2: LNHDA and SQIVND (reference sequence). This CDR3 spans 14 amino acids. CDR3 sequence: CASIWGQGTGELFF. The CDR3 DNA reads as TGTGCCAGTATTTGGGGACAGGGCACCGGGGAGCTGTTTTTT.

The genes are TRBV5-5 and TRBJ2-2; no clear D. The V end was cut by 0 bases, the J end by 3 bases, with 18 bases between. Germline V gives CDR1 SGHKS, CDR2 YYEKEE (reference sequence). CDR3 length equals 18 residues. CDR3 in amino acids: CASSLAPSARLYTGELFF. CDR3 nucleotides: TGTGCCAGCAGCTTGGCCCCCTCTGCCAGACTGTACACCGGGGAGCTGTTTTTT.

The rearrangement uses TRBV4-1 and TRBJ2-3; no firm D call. Trimming shortened V by 0 bases and J by 4 bases, and 5 bases separated the two germline ends. Germline CDR1 reads MGHRA; CDR2 reads YSYEKL. The CDR3 runs to 13 residues. The CDR3 DNA sequence: TGCGCCAGCAGCCAAGAGTGGGCAGATACGCAGTATTTT. As protein: CASSQEWADTQYF.

The rearrangement joins TRBV6-5 to TRBJ1-2; D is undetermined. The V and J ends lost 4 bases and 3 bases respectively, with 6 bases between them. The CDR3 sequence is 12 residues long. Germline CDR1 reads MNHEY; CDR2 reads SVGAGI. The CDR3 sequence is CASSSGDYGYTF. CDR3 sequence (DNA): TGTGCCAGCAGTTCAGGTGACTATGGCTACACCTTC.

This sequence joins TRBV15 and TRBJ2-2, with 7 bases aligning to TRBD1. After removal of 0 bases from V and 7 bases from J, the junction contained 5 bases not matched to a gene. The CDR3 extends over 15 amino acids. From germline, CDR1 is LNHNV and CDR2 YYDKDF (reference sequence). CDR3 DNA sequence: TGTGCCACCAGCAGAGATCCTACAGGGGACGGGGAGCTGTTTTTT. It specifies CATSRDPTGDGELFF.

This clone is medium-sized. This chain uses TRBV6-5 with TRBJ1-2; no firm D call. Germline V gives CDR1 MNHEY, CDR2 SVGAGI. V lost 2 bases to trimming and J lost 4 bases, with 14 bases between them. The length of the CDR3 is 15 residues. The chain's CDR3 is CASSYGAGGFYGYTF. The CDR3 DNA follows: TGTGCCAGCAGTTACGGCGCAGGCGGATTCTATGGCTACACCTTC.

This clone was observed a single time. V usage is TRBV5-4 and J usage is TRBJ2-2; D gene ambiguous. The length of the CDR3 is 13 residues. The germline CDR1 and CDR2 sequences are SGHNT and YYREEE (reference sequence). Deletions cut 4 bases from V and 5 bases from J, with 9 bases between. CDR3 residues: CASSEQSTGELFF. CDR3 sequence (DNA): TGTGCCAGCAGCGAACAGTCGACCGGGGAGCTGTTTTTT.

The V and J genes are TRBV19 and TRBJ2-1, with 7 bases fitting TRBD1. The CDR3 consists of 14 residues. With V trimmed by 0 bases and J by 6 bases, 2 bases remained unmatched. Germline V gene data show CDR1 as LNHDA and CDR2 as SQIVND (reference sequence). The chain's CDR3 is CASSIEGTVNEQFF. CDR3 nucleotide sequence: TGTGCCAGTAGTATAGAGGGGACAGTCAATGAGCAGTTCTTC.

V gene TRBV27 combines with J gene TRBJ2-3; D is tentatively TRBD1 or TRBD2 (5 bases each). CDR3 length equals 14 residues. Trimming removed 4 bases at V and 2 bases at J, with 10 bases between. Germline CDR1 is MNHEY and CDR2 is SMNVEV (reference sequence). The CDR3 nucleotides read TGTGCCAGCAGTTCCTGGGACCACACAGATACGCAGTATTTT. Protein product: CASSSWDHTDTQYF.

In this sample, this clone turned up once. The genes are TRBV5-1 and TRBJ1-1; D is possibly TRBD1 (5 bases). The V gene lost 0 bases and the J gene lost 4 bases, with 10 bases spanning the gap. Looked up from germline, CDR1 is SGHRS and CDR2 is YFSETQ. CDR3 length: 14 amino acids. The CDR3 nucleotides read TGCGCCAGCAGCTTGGAGGGGATAATCACTGAAGCTTTCTTT. Amino acids: CASSLEGIITEAFF.

The chain uses TRBV6-1 and TRBJ2-1; tentatively, D is TRBD1 (6 bases). Per germline, CDR1 MNHNS and CDR2 SASEGT. V lost 6 bases and J 10 bases, leaving 13 bases between the germline ends. CDR3 size: 12 residues. CDR3 bases: TGTGCCAGCAGAATTCCGGGACAAGAGCAGTTCTTC. Its protein is CASRIPGQEQFF.

The gene calls are TRBV6-5 and TRBJ2-7; TRBD1 agrees at 11 bases. The CDR3 sequence is 15 residues long. The germline gives CDR1 MNHEY, CDR2 SVGAGI. Trimming removed 2 bases from V and 0 bases from J; junction bases left unmatched: 0. CDR3: CASSYGTGGSYEQYF. The CDR3, as DNA: TGTGCCAGCAGTTACGGGACAGGGGGCTCCTACGAGCAGTACTTC.

The chain is built from TRBV7-8 and TRBJ2-2; 9 bases line up with TRBD1. The germline V gene encodes CDR1 SGHVS and CDR2 FQNEAQ. Trimming cost V 0 bases and J 6 bases; bases outside gene matches: 5. The CDR3 is 16 residues long. The CDR3 loop is CASSLAAGTGPGELFF. The CDR3 region has the DNA TGTGCCAGCAGCTTAGCGGCCGGGACAGGGCCCGGGGAGCTGTTTTTT.

This chain connects TRBV5-1 to TRBJ2-7, with a possible D match to TRBD2 (5 bases). Germline V CDR1 and CDR2: SGHRS, YFSETQ. The CDR3 runs 14 residues. With 1 base removed from V and 3 bases from J, the gap between germline ends came to 11 bases. Here the CDR3 reads CASSLIRGNYEQYF. DNA of the CDR3: TGCGCCAGCAGCTTGATACGAGGGAACTACGAGCAGTACTTC.

The rearrangement uses TRBV27 and TRBJ1-6; 12 nucleotides match TRBD1. Germline V gene lookup returns CDR1 MNHEY and CDR2 SMNVEV (reference sequence). The V segment lost 3 bases and the J segment 10 bases; nucleotides outside the gene matches: 7. This CDR3 contains 16 residues. The CDR3 sequence is CASSLRGTGGLSPLHF. Here the CDR3 DNA reads TGTGCCAGCAGTTTGAGAGGGACAGGGGGCTTATCACCCCTCCACTTT.

The chain is built from TRBV4-1 and TRBJ1-1; D might be TRBD1 (6 bases). Germline V gene sequence: CDR1 MGHRA, CDR2 YSYEKL. The germline V and J ends were trimmed by 1 base and 1 base, with 19 bases remaining between them. This CDR3 has 18 amino acids. The CDR3 here is CASSQGVPLDRTNTEAFF. The CDR3 nucleotides are TGCGCCAGCAGCCAAGGAGTCCCCCTAGACAGGACGAACACTGAAGCTTTCTTT.

The chain employs TRBV27 and TRBJ1-1; D remains unclear. The V and J ends lost 6 bases and 9 bases respectively, with 17 bases between them. The CDR3 runs to 13 residues. Germline CDR1 is MNHEY and CDR2 is SMNVEV (reference sequence). The CDR3 region is CASSRTAGGQAFF. Here the CDR3 DNA reads TGTGCCAGCAGCCGAACTGCCGGCGGCCAAGCTTTCTTT.

The gene calls are TRBV7-9 and TRBJ2-5; D uncertain. The V end was cut by 2 bases, the J end by 7 bases, with 14 bases between. Germline CDR1 and CDR2: SEHNR and FQNEAQ (reference sequence). The CDR3 loop spans 14 amino acids. CDR3: CASSLLDTSSTQYF. CDR3 coding DNA: TGTGCCAGCAGCTTACTAGACACGTCCTCGACCCAGTACTTC.